The 5 T cell receptor beta chains presented below share a single source sample, sequenced in a study of cytomegalovirus exposure and HLA in healthy donors. PCR was performed using 60 Vbeta and 13 Jbeta primers. Sequencing was performed with immunoSEQ multiplex PCR; in TCRdb, only in-frame clones are kept and a portion is missing. The table has 45,000 to 70,000 clones, roughly 80% seen once. The sample comprised PBMCs. All receptors derive from a man aged 25-40 years in good health and CMV-seronegative.

The rearrangement links TRBV29-1 to TRBJ2-3; the D gene is possibly TRBD1 (6 bases). Trimming shortened V by 3 bases and J by 5 bases, and 9 bases separated the two germline ends. Looked up from germline, CDR1 is SQVTM and CDR2 is ANQGSEA. This CDR3 is built from 12 residues. The CDR3 nucleotides are TGCAGCGTTGATTGGGGGCAAGATACGCAGTATTTT. Its translation: CSVDWGQDTQYF.

The gene calls are TRBV5-1 and TRBJ1-1; no clear D. The germline CDR1 and CDR2 sequences are SGHRS and YFSETQ. The CDR3 extends over 14 amino acids. Deletions cut 2 bases from V and 1 base from J, with 9 bases between. CDR3 coding DNA: TGCGCCAGCAGCTTAATAGAGGGGAACACTGAAGCTTTCTTT. Residues: CASSLIEGNTEAFF.

This rearrangement joins TRBV4-3 to TRBJ2-7; tentatively, D is TRBD1 (6 bases). V was clipped by 2 bases and J by 3 bases, with 14 bases between them. CDR3 length: 15 residues. Germline-derived CDR1 and CDR2 are LGHNA and YSLEER. This CDR3 is CASSQLQGSSYEQYF. The CDR3 DNA reads as TGCGCCAGCAGCCAATTACAGGGATCCAGCTACGAGCAGTACTTC.

The J gene is TRBJ1-1, the V gene TRBV7-9, with no clear D. V lost 7 bases and J lost 1, with 7 bases in between. The V gene's germline CDR1 is SEHNR and CDR2 FQNEAQ (reference sequence). The CDR3 covers 12 residues. The CDR3 DNA sequence: TGTGCCAGCAACATTTGGAACACTGAAGCTTTCTTT. Translation gives CASNIWNTEAFF.

This sequence joins TRBV19 and TRBJ1-1; D unclear. V was clipped by 4 bases and J by 0 bases, with 15 bases between them. The CDR3 runs 16 residues. Germline V gene sequence: CDR1 LNHDA, CDR2 SQIVND (reference sequence). In DNA form, the CDR3 reads TGTGCCAGTAGTACCCTAGACGGTACCATGAACACTGAAGCTTTCTTT. Translating gives CASSTLDGTMNTEAFF. The whole variable domain, remainder taken from reference TRBV19 and TRBJ1-1, is DGGITQSPKYLFRKEGQNVTLSCEQNLNHDAMYWYRQDPGQGLRLIYYSQIVNDFQKGDIAEGYSVSREKKESFPLTVTSAQKNPTAFYLCASSTLDGTMNTEAFFGQGTRLTVV.